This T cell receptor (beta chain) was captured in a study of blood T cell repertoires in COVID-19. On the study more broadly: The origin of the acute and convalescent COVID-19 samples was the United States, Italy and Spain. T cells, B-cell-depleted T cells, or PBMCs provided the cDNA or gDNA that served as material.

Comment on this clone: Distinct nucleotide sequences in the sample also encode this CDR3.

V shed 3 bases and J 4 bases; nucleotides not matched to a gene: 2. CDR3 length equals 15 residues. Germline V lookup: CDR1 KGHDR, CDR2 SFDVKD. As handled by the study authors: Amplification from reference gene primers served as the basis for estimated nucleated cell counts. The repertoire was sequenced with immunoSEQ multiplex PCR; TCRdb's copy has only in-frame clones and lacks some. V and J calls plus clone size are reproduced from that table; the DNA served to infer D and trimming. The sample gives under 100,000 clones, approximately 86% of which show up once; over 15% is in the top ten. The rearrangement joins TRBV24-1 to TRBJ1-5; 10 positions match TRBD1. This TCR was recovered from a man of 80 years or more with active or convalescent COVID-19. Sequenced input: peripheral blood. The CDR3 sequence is CATSDRGQGNQPQHF. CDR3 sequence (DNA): TGTGCCACCAGTGATCGGGGACAGGGGAATCAGCCCCAGCATTTT.